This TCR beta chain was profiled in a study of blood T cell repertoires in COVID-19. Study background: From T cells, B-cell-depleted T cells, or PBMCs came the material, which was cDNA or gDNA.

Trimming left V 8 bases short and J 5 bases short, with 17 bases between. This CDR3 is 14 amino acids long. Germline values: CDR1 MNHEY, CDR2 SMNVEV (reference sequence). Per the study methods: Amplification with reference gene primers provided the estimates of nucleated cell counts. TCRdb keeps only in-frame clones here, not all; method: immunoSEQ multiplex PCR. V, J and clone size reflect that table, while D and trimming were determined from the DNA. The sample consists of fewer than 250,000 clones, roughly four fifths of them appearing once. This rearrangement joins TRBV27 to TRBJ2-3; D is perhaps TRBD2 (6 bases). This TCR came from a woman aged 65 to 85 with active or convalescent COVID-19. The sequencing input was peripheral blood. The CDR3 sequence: CASRGVIDGDTQYF. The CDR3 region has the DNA TGTGCCAGCCGCGGGGTGATAGATGGAGATACGCAGTATTTT.